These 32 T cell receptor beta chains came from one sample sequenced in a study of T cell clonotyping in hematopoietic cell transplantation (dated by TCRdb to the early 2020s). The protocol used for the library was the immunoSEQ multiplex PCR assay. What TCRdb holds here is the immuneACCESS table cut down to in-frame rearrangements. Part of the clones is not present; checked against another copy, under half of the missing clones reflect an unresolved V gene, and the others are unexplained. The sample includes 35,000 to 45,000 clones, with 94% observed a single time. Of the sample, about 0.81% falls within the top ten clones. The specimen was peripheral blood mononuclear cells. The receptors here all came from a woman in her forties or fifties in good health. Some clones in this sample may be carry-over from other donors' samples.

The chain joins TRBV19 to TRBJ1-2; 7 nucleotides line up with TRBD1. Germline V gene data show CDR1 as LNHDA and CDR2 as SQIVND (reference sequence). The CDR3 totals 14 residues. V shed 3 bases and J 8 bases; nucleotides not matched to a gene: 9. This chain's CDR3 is CASSIPGGVGGYTF. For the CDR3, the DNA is TGTGCCAGTAGTATTCCAGGGGGTGTTGGCGGCTACACCTTC.

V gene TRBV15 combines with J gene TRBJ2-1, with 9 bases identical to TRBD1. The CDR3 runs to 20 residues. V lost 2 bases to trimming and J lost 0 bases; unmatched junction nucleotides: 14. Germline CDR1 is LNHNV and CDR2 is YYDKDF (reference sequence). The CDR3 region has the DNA TGTGCCACCAGCAGAAACCGGGACAGGGACTATGTTAGCTCCTACAATGAGCAGTTCTTC. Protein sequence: CATSRNRDRDYVSSYNEQFF.

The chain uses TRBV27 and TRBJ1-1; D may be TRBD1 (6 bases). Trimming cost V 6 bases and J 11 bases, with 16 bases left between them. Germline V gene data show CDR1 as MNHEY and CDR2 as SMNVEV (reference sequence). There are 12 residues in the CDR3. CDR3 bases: TGTGCCAGCAGAACCGGAGGGGGATCGGCTTTCTTT. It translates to CASRTGGGSAFF.

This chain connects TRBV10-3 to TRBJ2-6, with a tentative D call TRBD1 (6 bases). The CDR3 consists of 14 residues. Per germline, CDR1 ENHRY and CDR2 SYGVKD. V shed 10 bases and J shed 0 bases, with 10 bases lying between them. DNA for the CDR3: TGTGCCAGCCAGGACAGCTCTGGGGCCAACGTCCTGACTTTC. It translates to CASQDSSGANVLTF.

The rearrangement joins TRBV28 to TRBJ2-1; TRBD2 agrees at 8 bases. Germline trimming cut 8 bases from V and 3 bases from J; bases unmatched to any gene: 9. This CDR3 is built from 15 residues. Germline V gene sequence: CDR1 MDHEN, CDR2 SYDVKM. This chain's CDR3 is CASLKRGIIYNEQFF. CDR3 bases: TGTGCCAGCTTAAAGCGGGGGATAATCTACAATGAGCAGTTCTTC.

The chain's CDR3 is CASSMGGGTDTQYF. In DNA form, the CDR3 reads TGTGCCAGTAGTATGGGCGGGGGCACAGATACGCAGTATTTT. This chain joins TRBV19 and TRBJ2-3, with D perhaps matching TRBD2 (6 bases). Germline assignment: CDR1 LNHDA and CDR2 SQIVND (reference sequence). There are 14 residues in the CDR3. V shed 3 bases and J shed 1 base, with 8 bases lying between them.

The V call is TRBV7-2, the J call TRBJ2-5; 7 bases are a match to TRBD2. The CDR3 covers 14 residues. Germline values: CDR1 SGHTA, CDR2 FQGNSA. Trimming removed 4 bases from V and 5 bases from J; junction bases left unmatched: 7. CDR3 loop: CASSSSSGEETQYF. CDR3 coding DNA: TGTGCCAGCAGCTCCTCAAGCGGGGAGGAGACCCAGTACTTC.

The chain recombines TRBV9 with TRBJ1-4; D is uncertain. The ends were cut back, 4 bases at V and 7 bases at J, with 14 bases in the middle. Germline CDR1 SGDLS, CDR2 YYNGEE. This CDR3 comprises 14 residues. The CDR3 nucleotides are TGTGCCAGCAGCTCCCGGTGGGCGGGTGAAAAACTGTTTTTT. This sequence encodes CASSSRWAGEKLFF. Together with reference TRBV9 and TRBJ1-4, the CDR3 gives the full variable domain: DSGVTQTPKHLITATGQRVTLRCSPRSGDLSVYWYQQSLDQGLQFLIQYYNGEERAKGNILERFSAQQFPDLHSELNLSSLELGDSALYFCASSSRWAGEKLFFGSGTQLSVL.

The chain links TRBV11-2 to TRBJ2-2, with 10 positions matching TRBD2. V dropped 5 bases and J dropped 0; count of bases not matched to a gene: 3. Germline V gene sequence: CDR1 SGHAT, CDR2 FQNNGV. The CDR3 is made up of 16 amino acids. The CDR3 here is CASSELAGSNTGELFF. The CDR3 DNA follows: TGTGCCAGCAGCGAACTAGCGGGGTCGAACACCGGGGAGCTGTTTTTT.

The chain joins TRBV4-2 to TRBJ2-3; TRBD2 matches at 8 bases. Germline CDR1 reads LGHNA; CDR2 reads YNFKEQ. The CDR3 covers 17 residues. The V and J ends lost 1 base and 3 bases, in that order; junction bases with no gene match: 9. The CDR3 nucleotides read TGTGCCAGCAGCCAAGTTAGCGGGGTAGCGGGAACAGATACGCAGTATTTT. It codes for CASSQVSGVAGTDTQYF.

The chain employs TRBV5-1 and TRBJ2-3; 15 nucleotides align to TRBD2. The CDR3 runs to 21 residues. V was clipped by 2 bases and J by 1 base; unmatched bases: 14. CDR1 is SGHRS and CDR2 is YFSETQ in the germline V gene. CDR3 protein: CASSLSRTSGGAAGGTDTQYF. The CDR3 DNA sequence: TGCGCCAGCAGCTTATCCCGGACTAGCGGGGGGGCCGCTGGGGGCACAGATACGCAGTATTTT.

The CDR3 nucleotides read TGTGCCAGCAGCTTGGCTGCAGTAGGTCAGCCCCAGCATTTT. It codes for CASSLAAVGQPQHF. The rearrangement uses TRBV5-8 and TRBJ1-5, with unresolved D. V lost 0 bases to trimming and J lost 6 bases, with 10 bases between them. Germline CDR1 and CDR2: SGHTS and YDEGEE. This CDR3 has 14 residues.

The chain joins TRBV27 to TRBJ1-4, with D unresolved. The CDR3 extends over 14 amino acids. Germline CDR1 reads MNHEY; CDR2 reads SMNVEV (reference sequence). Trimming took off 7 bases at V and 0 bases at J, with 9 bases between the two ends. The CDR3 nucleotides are TGTGCCAGCAAAGGTTATGCAACTAATGAAAAACTGTTTTTT. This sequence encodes CASKGYATNEKLFF.

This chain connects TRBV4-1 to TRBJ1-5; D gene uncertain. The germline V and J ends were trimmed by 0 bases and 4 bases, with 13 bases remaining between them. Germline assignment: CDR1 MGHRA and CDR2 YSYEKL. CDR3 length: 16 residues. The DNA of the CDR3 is TGCGCCAGCAGCCAAGATCTTGCCGTTACGAATCAGCCCCAGCATTTT. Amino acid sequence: CASSQDLAVTNQPQHF.

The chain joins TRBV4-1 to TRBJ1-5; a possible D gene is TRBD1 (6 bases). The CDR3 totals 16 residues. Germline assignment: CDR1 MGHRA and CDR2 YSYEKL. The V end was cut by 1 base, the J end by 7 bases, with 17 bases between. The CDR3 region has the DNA TGCGCCAGCAGCCAAGGTTTCAACAGGGAAGGGCAGCCCCAGCATTTT. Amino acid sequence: CASSQGFNREGQPQHF.

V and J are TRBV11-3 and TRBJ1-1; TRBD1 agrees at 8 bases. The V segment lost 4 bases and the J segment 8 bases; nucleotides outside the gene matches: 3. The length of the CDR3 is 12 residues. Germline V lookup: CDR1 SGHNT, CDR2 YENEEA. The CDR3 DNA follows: TGTGCCAGCAGCTGGACAGGGAACGAAGCTTTCTTT. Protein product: CASSWTGNEAFF.

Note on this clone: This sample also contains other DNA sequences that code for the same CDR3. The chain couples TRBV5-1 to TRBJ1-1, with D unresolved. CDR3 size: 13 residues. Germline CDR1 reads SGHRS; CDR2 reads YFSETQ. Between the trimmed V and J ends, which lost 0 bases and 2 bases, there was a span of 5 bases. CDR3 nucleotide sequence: TGCGCCAGCAGCTTGGAGCCAAACACTGAAGCTTTCTTT. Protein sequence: CASSLEPNTEAFF.

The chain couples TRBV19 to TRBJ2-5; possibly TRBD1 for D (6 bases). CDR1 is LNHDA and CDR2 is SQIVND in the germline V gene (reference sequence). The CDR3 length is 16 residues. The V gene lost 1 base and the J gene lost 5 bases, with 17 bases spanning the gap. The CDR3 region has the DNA TGTGCCAGTAGTATAGCTGTACAGGGTCCTGGGGAGACCCAGTACTTC. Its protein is CASSIAVQGPGETQYF.

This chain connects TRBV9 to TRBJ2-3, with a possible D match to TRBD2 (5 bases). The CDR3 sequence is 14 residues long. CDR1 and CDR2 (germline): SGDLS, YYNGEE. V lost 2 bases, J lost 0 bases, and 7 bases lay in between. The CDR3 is CASSVGVSTDTQYF. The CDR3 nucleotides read TGTGCCAGCAGCGTCGGGGTTAGCACAGATACGCAGTATTTT.

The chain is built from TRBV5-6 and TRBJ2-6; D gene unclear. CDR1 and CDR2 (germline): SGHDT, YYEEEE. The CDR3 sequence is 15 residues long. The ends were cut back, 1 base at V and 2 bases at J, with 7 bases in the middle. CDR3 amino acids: CASSLPTTGANVLTF. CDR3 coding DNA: TGTGCCAGCAGCTTGCCAACCACTGGGGCCAACGTCCTGACTTTC.

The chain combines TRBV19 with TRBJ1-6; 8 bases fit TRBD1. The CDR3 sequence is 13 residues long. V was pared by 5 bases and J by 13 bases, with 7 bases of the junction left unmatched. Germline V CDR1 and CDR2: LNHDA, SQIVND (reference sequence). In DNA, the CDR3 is TGTGCCAGTAGTCTGGGACAGGCCATCCCCCTCCACTTT. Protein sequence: CASSLGQAIPLHF. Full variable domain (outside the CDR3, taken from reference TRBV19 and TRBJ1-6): DGGITQSPKYLFRKEGQNVTLSCEQNLNHDAMYWYRQDPGQGLRLIYYSQIVNDFQKGDIAEGYSVSREKKESFPLTVTSAQKNPTAFYLCASSLGQAIPLHFGNGTRLTVT.

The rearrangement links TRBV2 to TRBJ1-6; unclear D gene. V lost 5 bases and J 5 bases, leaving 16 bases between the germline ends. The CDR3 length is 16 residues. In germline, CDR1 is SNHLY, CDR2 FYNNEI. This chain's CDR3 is CASSTFAEPDNSPLHF. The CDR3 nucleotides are TGTGCCAGCAGTACCTTTGCGGAGCCTGATAATTCACCCCTCCACTTT.

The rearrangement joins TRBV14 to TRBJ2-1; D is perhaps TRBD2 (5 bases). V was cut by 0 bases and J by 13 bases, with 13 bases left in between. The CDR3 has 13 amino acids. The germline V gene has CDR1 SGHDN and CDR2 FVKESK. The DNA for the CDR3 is TGTGCCAGCAGCCAAGACTTGGAGCGGAGCCAGTTCTTC. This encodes CASSQDLERSQFF. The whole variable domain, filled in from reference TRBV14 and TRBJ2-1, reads EAGVTQFPSHSVIEKGQTVTLRCDPISGHDNLYWYRRVMGKEIKFLLHFVKESKQDESGMPNNRFLAERTGGTYSTLKVQPAELEDSGVYFCASSQDLERSQFFGPGTRLTVL.

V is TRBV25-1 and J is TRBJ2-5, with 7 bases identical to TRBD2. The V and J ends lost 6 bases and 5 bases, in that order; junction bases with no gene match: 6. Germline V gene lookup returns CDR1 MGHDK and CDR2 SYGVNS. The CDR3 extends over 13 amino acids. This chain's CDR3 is CASSWGEGETQYF. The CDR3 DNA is TGTGCCAGCAGCTGGGGGGAGGGGGAGACCCAGTACTTC.

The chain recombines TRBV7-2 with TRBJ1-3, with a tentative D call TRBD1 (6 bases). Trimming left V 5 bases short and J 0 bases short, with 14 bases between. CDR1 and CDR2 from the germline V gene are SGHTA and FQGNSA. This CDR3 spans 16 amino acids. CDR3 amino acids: CASSLGHADSGNTIYF. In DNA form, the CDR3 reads TGTGCCAGCAGCCTGGGACACGCGGACTCTGGAAACACCATATATTTT. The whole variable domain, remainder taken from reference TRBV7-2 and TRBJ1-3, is GAGVSQSPSNKVTEKGKDVELRCDPISGHTALYWYRQSLGQGLEFLIYFQGNSAPDKSGLPSDRFSAERTGGSVSTLTIQRTQQEDSAVYLCASSLGHADSGNTIYFGEGSWLTVV.

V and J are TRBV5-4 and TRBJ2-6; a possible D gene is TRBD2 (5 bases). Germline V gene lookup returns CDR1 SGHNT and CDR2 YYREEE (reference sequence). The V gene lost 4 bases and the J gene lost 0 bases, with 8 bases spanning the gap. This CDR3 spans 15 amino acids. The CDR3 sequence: CASSLDYSGANVLTF. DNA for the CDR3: TGTGCCAGCAGCCTAGACTACTCTGGGGCCAACGTCCTGACTTTC.

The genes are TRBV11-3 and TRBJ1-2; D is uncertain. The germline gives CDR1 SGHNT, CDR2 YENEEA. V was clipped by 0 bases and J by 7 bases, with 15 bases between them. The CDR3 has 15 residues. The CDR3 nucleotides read TGTGCCAGCAGCTTAGATCGGGTTGAGGGTGGTGGCTACACCTTC. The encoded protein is CASSLDRVEGGGYTF.

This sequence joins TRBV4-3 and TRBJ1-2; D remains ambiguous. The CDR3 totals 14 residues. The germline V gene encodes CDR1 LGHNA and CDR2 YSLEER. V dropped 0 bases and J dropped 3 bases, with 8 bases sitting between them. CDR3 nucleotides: TGCGCCAGCAGCCAAGACTCGGCAGACTATGGCTACACCTTC. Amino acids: CASSQDSADYGYTF.

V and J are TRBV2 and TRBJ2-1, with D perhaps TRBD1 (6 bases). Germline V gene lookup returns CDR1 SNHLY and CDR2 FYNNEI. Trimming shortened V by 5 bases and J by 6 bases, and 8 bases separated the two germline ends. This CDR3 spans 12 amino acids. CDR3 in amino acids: CASSQQGNEQFF. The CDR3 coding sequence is TGTGCCAGCAGTCAACAGGGCAATGAGCAGTTCTTC. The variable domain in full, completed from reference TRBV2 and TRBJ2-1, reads EPEVTQTPSHQVTQMGQEVILRCVPISNHLYFYWYRQILGQKVEFLVSFYNNEISEKSEIFDDQFSVERPDGSNFTLKIRSTKLEDSAMYFCASSQQGNEQFFGPGTRLTVL.

CDR3 nucleotide sequence: TGTGCCAGCAGCTTAGGACAGGTATCAGTTGAGCAGTACTTC. This sequence encodes CASSLGQVSVEQYF. This rearrangement joins TRBV7-9 to TRBJ2-7, with D perhaps TRBD1 (6 bases). CDR1 and CDR2 from the germline V gene are SEHNR and FQNEAQ (reference sequence). Trimming shortened V by 1 base and J by 7 bases, and 14 bases separated the two germline ends. There are 14 residues in the CDR3.

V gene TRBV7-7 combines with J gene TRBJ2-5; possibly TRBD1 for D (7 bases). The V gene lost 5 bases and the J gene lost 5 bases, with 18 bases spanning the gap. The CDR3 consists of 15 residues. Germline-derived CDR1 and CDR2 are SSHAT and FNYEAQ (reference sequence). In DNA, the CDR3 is TGTGCCAGCAGCCTTGCCAGGGGGGTAGGGGAGACCCAGTACTTC. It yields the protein CASSLARGVGETQYF.

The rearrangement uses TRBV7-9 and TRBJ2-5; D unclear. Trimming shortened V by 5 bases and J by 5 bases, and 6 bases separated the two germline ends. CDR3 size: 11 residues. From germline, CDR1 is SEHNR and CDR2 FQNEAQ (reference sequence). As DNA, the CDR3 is TGTGCCAGCAGCGCCCAGGAGACCCAGTACTTC. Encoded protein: CASSAQETQYF.